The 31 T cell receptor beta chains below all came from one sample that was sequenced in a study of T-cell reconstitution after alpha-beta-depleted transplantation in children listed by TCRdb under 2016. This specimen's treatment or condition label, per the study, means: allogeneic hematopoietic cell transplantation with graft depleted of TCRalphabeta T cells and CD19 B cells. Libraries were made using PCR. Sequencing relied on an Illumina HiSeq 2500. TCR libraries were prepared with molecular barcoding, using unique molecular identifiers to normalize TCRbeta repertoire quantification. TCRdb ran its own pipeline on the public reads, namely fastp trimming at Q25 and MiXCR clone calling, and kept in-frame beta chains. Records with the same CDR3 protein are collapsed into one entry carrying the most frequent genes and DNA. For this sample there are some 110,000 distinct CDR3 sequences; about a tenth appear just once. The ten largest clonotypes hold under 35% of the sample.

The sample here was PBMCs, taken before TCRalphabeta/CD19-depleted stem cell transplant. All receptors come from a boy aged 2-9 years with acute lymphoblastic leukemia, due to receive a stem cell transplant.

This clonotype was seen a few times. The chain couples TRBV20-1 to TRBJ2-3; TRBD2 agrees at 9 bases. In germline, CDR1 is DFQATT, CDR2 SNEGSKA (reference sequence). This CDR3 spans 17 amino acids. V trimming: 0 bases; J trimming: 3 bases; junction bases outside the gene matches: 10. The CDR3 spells CSARDARKSGRTDTQYF. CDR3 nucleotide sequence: TGCAGTGCTAGAGATGCTCGGAAGAGCGGGAGGACAGATACGCAGTATTTT.

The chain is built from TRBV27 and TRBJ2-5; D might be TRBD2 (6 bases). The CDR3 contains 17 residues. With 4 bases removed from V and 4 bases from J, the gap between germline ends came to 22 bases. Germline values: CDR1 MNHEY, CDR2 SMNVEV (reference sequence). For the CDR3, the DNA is TGTGCCAGCAGTTGGGTGTTCTCCGGGAGACCGGGAGAGACCCAGTACTTC. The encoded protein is CASSWVFSGRPGETQYF.

The CDR3 region is CSARRSLSRNEQFF. The DNA of the CDR3 is TGCAGTGCCCGGCGGAGTCTATCGCGGAATGAGCAGTTCTTC. The chain is built from TRBV20-1 and TRBJ2-1; D ambiguous. Germline V gene lookup returns CDR1 DFQATT and CDR2 SNEGSKA (reference sequence). The germline V and J ends were trimmed by 6 bases and 7 bases, with 19 bases remaining between them. The CDR3 runs to 14 residues.

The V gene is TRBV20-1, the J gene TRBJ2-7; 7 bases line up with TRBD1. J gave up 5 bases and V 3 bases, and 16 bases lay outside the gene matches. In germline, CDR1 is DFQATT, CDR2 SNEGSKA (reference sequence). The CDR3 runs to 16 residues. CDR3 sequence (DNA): TGCAGTGCTAGCCCTCTGGGCCGACAGGGTATCCACGAGCAGTACTTC. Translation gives CSASPLGRQGIHEQYF.

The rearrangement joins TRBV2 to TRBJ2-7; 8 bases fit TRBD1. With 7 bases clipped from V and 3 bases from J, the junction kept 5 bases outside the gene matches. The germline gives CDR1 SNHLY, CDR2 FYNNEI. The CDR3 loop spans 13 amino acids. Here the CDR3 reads CASNGQGNYEQYF. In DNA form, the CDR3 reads TGTGCCAGCAATGGACAGGGAAACTACGAGCAGTACTTC. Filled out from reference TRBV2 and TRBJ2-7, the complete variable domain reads EPEVTQTPSHQVTQMGQEVILRCVPISNHLYFYWYRQILGQKVEFLVSFYNNEISEKSEIFDDQFSVERPDGSNFTLKIRSTKLEDSAMYFCASNGQGNYEQYFGPGTRLTVT.

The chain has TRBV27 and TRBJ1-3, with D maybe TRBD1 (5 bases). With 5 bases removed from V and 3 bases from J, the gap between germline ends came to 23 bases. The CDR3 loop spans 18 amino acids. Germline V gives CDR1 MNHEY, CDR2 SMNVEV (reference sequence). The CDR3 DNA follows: TGTGCCAGCAGTCTCAGCCCCCTCGGCAGGGCCGGTGGAAACACCATATATTTT. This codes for CASSLSPLGRAGGNTIYF.

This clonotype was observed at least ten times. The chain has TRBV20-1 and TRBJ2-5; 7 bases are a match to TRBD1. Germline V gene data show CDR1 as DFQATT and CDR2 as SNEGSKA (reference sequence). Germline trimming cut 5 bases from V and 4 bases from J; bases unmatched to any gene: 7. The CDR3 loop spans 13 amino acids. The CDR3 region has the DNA TGCAGTGCTGCGGAAACAGGGGCAGAGACCCAGTACTTC. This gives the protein CSAAETGAETQYF.

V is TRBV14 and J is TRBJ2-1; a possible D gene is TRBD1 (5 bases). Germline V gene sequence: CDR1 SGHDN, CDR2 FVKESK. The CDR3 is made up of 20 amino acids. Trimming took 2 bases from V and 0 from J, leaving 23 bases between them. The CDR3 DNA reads TGTGCCAGCAGCCAAAGGGCCTCATTTTACAGGCAGAGCTCCTACAATGAGCAGTTCTTC. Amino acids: CASSQRASFYRQSSYNEQFF.

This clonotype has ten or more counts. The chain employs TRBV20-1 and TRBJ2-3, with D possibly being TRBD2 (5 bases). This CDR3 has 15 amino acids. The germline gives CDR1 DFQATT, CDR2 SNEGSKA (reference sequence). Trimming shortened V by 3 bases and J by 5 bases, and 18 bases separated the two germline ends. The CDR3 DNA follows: TGCAGTGCTAGTGGGTGGGAGACCAAGGAAGATACGCAGTATTTT. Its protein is CSASGWETKEDTQYF.

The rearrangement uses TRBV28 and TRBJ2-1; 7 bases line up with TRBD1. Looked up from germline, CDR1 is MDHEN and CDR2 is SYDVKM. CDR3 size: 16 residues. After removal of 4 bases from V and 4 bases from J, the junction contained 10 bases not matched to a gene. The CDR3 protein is CASSSRQGFGYNEQFF. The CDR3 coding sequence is TGTGCCAGCAGTTCCCGACAGGGATTCGGTTACAATGAGCAGTTCTTC.

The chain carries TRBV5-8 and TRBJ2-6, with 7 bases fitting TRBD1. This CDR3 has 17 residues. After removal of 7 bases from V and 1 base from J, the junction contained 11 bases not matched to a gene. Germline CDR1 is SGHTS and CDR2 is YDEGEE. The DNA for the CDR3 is TGTGCCAGCCAGACAGGGTTCTCCCAATCTGGGGCCAACGTCCTGACTTTC. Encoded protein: CASQTGFSQSGANVLTF.

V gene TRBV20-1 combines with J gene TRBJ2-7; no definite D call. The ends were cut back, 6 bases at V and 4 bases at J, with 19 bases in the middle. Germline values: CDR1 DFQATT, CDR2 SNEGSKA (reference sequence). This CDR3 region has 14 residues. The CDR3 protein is CSATMTHGQYEQYF. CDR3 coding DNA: TGCAGTGCCACCATGACTCACGGTCAGTACGAGCAGTACTTC.

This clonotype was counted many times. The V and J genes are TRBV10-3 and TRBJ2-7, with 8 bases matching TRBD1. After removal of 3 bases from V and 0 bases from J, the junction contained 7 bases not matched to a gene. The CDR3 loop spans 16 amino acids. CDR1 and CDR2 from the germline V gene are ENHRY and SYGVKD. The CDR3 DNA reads TGTGCCATCAGTGACCCCGGACAGGGAAACTCCTACGAGCAGTACTTC. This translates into CAISDPGQGNSYEQYF.

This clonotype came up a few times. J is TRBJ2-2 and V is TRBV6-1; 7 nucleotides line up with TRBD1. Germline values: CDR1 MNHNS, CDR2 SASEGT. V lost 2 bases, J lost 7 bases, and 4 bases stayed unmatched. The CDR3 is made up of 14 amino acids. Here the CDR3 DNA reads TGTGCCAGCAGTGAACAGGGGGAGAACGGGGAGCTGTTTTTT. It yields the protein CASSEQGENGELFF.

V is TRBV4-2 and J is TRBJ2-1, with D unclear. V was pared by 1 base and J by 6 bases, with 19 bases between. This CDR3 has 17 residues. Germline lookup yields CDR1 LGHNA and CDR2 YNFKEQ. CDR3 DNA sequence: TGTGCCAGCAGCCAAGGGTCAGACCCCCGCCCACGCAATGAGCAGTTCTTC. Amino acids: CASSQGSDPRPRNEQFF.

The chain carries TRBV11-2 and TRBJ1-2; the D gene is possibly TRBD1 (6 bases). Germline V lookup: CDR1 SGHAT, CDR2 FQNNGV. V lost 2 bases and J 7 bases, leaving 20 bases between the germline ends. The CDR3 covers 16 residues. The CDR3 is CASSLTTGEARSGYTF. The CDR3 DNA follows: TGTGCCAGCAGCTTAACGACAGGTGAGGCGCGGAGTGGCTACACCTTC.

CDR3 residues: CSARRSGSNQPQHF. CDR3 nucleotides: TGCAGTGCTAGACGATCCGGGTCCAATCAGCCCCAGCATTTT. This chain uses TRBV20-1 with TRBJ1-5; D is unresolved. V was shortened by 2 bases and J by 3 bases, with 11 bases between the two germline ends. There are 14 residues in the CDR3. In germline, CDR1 is DFQATT, CDR2 SNEGSKA (reference sequence).

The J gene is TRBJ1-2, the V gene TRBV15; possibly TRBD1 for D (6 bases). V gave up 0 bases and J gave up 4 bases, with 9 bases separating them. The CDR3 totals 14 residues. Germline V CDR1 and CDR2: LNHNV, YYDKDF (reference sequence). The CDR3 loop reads CATSREGAGYGYTF. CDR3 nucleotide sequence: TGTGCCACCAGCAGAGAGGGGGCGGGCTATGGCTACACCTTC.

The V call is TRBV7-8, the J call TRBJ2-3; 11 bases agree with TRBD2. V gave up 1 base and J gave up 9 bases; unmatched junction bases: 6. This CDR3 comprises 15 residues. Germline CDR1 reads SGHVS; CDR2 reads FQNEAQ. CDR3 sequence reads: CASSLGLSGRATQYF. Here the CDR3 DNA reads TGTGCCAGCAGCTTAGGTCTTAGCGGGAGGGCCACGCAGTATTTT.

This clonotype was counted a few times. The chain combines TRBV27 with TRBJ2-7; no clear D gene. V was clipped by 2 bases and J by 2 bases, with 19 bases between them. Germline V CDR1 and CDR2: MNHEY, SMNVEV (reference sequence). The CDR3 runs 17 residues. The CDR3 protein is CASSLKSPRTTAYEQYF. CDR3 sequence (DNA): TGTGCCAGCAGTTTAAAGTCCCCCCGGACGACTGCCTACGAGCAGTACTTC.

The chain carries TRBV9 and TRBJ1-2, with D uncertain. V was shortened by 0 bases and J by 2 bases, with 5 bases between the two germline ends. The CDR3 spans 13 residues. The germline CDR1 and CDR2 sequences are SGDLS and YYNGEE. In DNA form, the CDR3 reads TGTGCCAGCAGCGTAGCTACGAACTATGGCTACACCTTC. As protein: CASSVATNYGYTF.

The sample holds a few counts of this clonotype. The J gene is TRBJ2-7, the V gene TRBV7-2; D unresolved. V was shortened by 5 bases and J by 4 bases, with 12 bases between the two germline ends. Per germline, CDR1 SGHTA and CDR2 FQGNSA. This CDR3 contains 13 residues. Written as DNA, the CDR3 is TGTGCCAGCAGCCTCTCAAATCGATACGAGCAGTACTTC. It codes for CASSLSNRYEQYF.

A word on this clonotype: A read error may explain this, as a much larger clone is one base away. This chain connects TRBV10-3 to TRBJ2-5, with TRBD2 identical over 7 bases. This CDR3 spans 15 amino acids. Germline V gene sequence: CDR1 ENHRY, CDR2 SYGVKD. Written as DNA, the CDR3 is TGTGCCATCAGTGAGTCTCCTAGCGGCCAAGAGACCCGGTACTTC. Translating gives CAISESPSGQETRYF.

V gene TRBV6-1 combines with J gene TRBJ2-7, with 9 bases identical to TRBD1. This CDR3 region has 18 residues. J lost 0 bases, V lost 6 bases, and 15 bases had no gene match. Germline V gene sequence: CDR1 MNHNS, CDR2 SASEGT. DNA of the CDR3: TGTGCCAGCAGCACCGGGACAGGGTACCGCCGAGCCTCCTACGAGCAGTACTTC. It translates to CASSTGTGYRRASYEQYF.

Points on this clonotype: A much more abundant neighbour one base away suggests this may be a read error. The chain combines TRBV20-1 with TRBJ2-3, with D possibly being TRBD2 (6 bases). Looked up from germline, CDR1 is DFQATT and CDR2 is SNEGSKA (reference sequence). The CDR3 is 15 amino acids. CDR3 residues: CSAEGTSTYTYTQYF. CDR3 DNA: TGCAGTGCCGAAGGGACTTCAACATACACATATACGCAGTATTTT.

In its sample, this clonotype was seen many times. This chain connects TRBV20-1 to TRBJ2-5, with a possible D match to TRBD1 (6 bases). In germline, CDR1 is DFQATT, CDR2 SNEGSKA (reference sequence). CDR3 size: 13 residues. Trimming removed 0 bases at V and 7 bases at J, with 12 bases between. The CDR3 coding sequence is TGCAGTGCTAGAGAAGCAGGGGTTTGGACCCAGTACTTC. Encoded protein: CSAREAGVWTQYF.

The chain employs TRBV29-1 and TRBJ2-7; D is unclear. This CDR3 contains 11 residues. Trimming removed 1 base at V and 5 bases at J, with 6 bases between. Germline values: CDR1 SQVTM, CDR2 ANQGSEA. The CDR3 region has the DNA TGCAGCGTTGAAGCCGTCAACGAGCAGTACTTC. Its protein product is CSVEAVNEQYF.

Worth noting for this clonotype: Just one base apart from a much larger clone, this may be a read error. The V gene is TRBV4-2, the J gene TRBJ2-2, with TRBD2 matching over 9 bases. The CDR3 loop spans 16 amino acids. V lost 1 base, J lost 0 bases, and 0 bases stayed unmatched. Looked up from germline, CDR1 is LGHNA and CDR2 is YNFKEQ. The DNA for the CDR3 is TGTGCCAGCAGCCAAGGGACTAGCGCGAACACCGGGGAGCTGTTTTTT. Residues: CASSQGTSANTGELFF.

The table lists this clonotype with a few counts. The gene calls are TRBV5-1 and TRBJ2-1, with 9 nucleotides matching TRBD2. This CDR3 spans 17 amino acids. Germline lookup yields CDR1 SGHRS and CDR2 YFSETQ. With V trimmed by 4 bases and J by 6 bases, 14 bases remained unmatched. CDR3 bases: TGCGCCAGCAGCCGGCAGGGGCTAGCGGGAATTGGCAATGAGCAGTTCTTC. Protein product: CASSRQGLAGIGNEQFF.

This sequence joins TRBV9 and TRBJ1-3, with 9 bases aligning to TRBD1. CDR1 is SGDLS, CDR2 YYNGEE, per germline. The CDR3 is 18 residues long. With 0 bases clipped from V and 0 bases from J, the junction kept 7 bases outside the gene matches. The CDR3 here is CASSVVGGQGPSGNTIYF. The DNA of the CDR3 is TGTGCCAGCAGCGTAGTAGGGGGACAGGGCCCCTCTGGAAACACCATATATTTT.

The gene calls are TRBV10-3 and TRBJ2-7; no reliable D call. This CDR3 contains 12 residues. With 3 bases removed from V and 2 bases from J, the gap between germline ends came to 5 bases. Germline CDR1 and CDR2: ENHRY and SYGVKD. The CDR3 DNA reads TGTGCCATCAGTGACCACCCCTACGAGCAGTACTTC. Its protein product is CAISDHPYEQYF.